One and the same sample provided the 29 T cell receptor beta chains below, sequenced in a study of blood T cell repertoires in COVID-19. Some clones are missing from TCRdb's copy, which holds only in-frame ones; the method was immunoSEQ multiplex PCR. The table lists 320,000 or so clones, 80% to 90% of them singletons. Sequenced sample: PBMCs or T cells enriched from blood (not recorded which). These receptors were obtained from a man aged 25-45 years who had recovered from COVID-19.

This clone appeared a single time. The chain combines TRBV28 with TRBJ1-6, with TRBD1 matching 7 bases. CDR1 is MDHEN, CDR2 SYDVKM, per germline. V was clipped by 8 bases and J by 7 bases; unmatched bases: 8. The CDR3 sequence is 14 residues long. CDR3 sequence: CASSSTGLNSPLHF. For the CDR3, the DNA is TGTGCCAGCTCTTCGACAGGGTTAAATTCACCCCTCCACTTT. Based on the CDR3 plus reference TRBV28 and TRBJ1-6, the full variable domain is DVKVTQSSRYLVKRTGEKVFLECVQDMDHENMFWYRQDPGLGLRLIYFSYDVKMKEKGDIPEGYSVSREKKERFSLILESASTNQTSMYLCASSSTGLNSPLHFGNGTRLTVT.

The chain uses TRBV9 and TRBJ2-4, with 7 bases that match TRBD2. Germline CDR1 is SGDLS and CDR2 is YYNGEE. This CDR3 contains 22 residues. Unmatched junction bases numbered 22, after V lost 0 bases and J lost 1 base. The CDR3 loop is CASSVEKDLGGDPTWAKNIQYF. In nucleotides, the CDR3 is TGTGCCAGCAGCGTAGAAAAGGATTTGGGAGGGGACCCGACTTGGGCCAAAAACATTCAGTACTTC.

The chain employs TRBV7-2 and TRBJ1-2; D perhaps matches TRBD1 (6 bases). The V end was cut by 1 base, the J end by 5 bases, with 11 bases between. The CDR3 loop spans 14 amino acids. Germline assignment: CDR1 SGHTA and CDR2 FQGNSA. CDR3 sequence: CASSLGMGAYGYTF. The CDR3 region has the DNA TGTGCCAGCAGCTTAGGAATGGGGGCATATGGCTACACCTTC.

This clone has a handful of counts. This chain joins TRBV6-5 and TRBJ2-7; possible D gene TRBD2, 6 bases. V was clipped by 3 bases and J by 6 bases, with 12 bases between them. Germline assignment: CDR1 MNHEY and CDR2 SVGAGI. CDR3 length equals 13 residues. CDR3 protein: CASSYRLGGEQYF. The DNA for the CDR3 is TGTGCCAGCAGTTATCGACTAGGTGGCGAGCAGTACTTC.

This clone has only one observation. Within the sample, other DNA sequences also encode this same CDR3. V and J are TRBV5-1 and TRBJ2-3; possible D gene TRBD1, 6 bases. V lost 0 bases and J 2 bases, leaving 7 bases between the germline ends. The germline V gene has CDR1 SGHRS and CDR2 YFSETQ. This CDR3 contains 14 residues. The CDR3 is CASSLGDTTDTQYF. As DNA, the CDR3 is TGCGCCAGCAGCTTGGGGGACACCACAGATACGCAGTATTTT.

The chain joins TRBV3-1 (or the pseudogene TRBV3-2) to TRBJ1-3; tentatively, D is TRBD1 (5 bases). The germline CDR1 and CDR2 sequences are LGHDT and YNNKEL (reference sequence). The CDR3 has 14 residues. V was pared by 1 base and J by 8 bases, with 12 bases between. The CDR3 bases are TGTGCCAGCAGCCAAGTCGGGACTGGGGACACCATATATTTT. Protein: CASSQVGTGDTIYF.

The chain couples TRBV11-2 to TRBJ2-7, with 7 bases matching TRBD1. This CDR3 region has 14 residues. V lost 2 bases and J lost 5; bases outside the gene matches: 6. The V gene's germline CDR1 is SGHAT and CDR2 FQNNGV. CDR3 sequence reads: CASSLLTGWNEQYF. Here the CDR3 DNA reads TGTGCCAGCAGCTTACTGACAGGGTGGAACGAGCAGTACTTC.

Worth noting for this clone: Other DNA sequences within the sample encode an identical CDR3. The chain recombines TRBV3-1 (or the pseudogene TRBV3-2) with TRBJ2-2; 8 nucleotides match TRBD1. This CDR3 has 16 residues. V trimming: 1 base; J trimming: 1 base; junction bases outside the gene matches: 2. Germline CDR1 LGHDT, CDR2 YNNKEL (reference sequence). The CDR3: CASSQGTGMNTGELFF. DNA for the CDR3: TGTGCCAGCAGCCAAGGGACAGGGATGAACACCGGGGAGCTGTTTTTT.

The chain couples TRBV2 to TRBJ2-7, with TRBD2 matching 12 bases. V was pared by 6 bases and J by 6 bases, with 6 bases of the junction left unmatched. The CDR3 length is 14 residues. The germline V gene encodes CDR1 SNHLY and CDR2 FYNNEI. The CDR3, as DNA: TGTGCCAGCAGCCACCTAGCGGGGGGGCTCGAGCAGTACTTC. Translating it yields CASSHLAGGLEQYF.

The V and J genes are TRBV10-3 and TRBJ2-2; 9 bases are shared with TRBD1. The junction had 4 bases not matched to a gene; V was cut back by 3 bases and J by 5 bases. This CDR3 has 15 amino acids. Germline V gives CDR1 ENHRY, CDR2 SYGVKD. Here the CDR3 reads CAISDPGQGTGELFF. The CDR3 DNA reads TGTGCCATCAGTGACCCGGGACAGGGTACCGGGGAGCTGTTTTTT.

This clone was recorded a few times. CDR3 sequence (DNA): TGTGCCAGTTCGGACAGGGGGTCCTACGAGCAGTACTTC. It yields the protein CASSDRGSYEQYF. V gene TRBV19 combines with J gene TRBJ2-7; 10 bases map to TRBD1. V dropped 8 bases and J dropped 1; count of bases not matched to a gene: 2. The CDR3 has 13 amino acids. Germline V gives CDR1 LNHDA, CDR2 SQIVND (reference sequence).

This clone was observed once. The rearrangement joins TRBV28 to TRBJ1-5; D is possibly TRBD1 (5 bases). The CDR3 is 14 amino acids. The germline V and J ends were trimmed by 11 bases and 1 base, with 15 bases remaining between them. The V gene's germline CDR1 is MDHEN and CDR2 SYDVKM. CDR3: CAAIPGQSNQPQHF. DNA of the CDR3: TGTGCCGCCATCCCAGGGCAAAGCAATCAGCCCCAGCATTTT.

V gene TRBV7-6 combines with J gene TRBJ2-5; 9 nucleotides match TRBD2. Germline loops: CDR1 SGHVS, CDR2 FNYEAQ. Trimming took 0 bases from V and 2 from J; bases not matched to a gene: 4. The CDR3 consists of 16 residues. The CDR3: CASSLAILAGQETQYF. The CDR3 nucleotides are TGTGCCAGCAGCTTAGCGATACTAGCGGGTCAAGAGACCCAGTACTTC.

The rearrangement links TRBV11-2 to TRBJ2-3; D is perhaps TRBD1 (6 bases). The CDR3 length is 14 residues. Germline-derived CDR1 and CDR2 are SGHAT and FQNNGV. The V end was cut by 1 base, the J end by 5 bases, with 10 bases between. CDR3 protein: CASSLGLDRDTQYF. CDR3 DNA sequence: TGTGCCAGCAGCTTAGGTCTGGACAGAGATACGCAGTATTTT.

The CDR3, as DNA: TGTGCCAGCAGCTTAGAGCAGGGCCCGGATGAAGCTTTCTTT. It is translated as CASSLEQGPDEAFF. The chain combines TRBV11-3 with TRBJ1-1; maybe TRBD1 (5 bases). This CDR3 spans 14 amino acids. CDR1 and CDR2 from the germline V gene are SGHNT and YENEEA. V lost 0 bases and J 7 bases, leaving 12 bases between the germline ends.

The chain has TRBV7-3 and TRBJ1-1, with D possibly TRBD1 on 5 matching bases. Germline loops: CDR1 SGHTA, CDR2 FQGTGA. CDR3 size: 14 residues. The V and J ends lost 6 bases and 0 bases respectively, with 11 bases between them. In DNA, the CDR3 is TGTGCCAGCAGTCCTGACAGATTGAACACTGAAGCTTTCTTT. Protein: CASSPDRLNTEAFF. Based on the CDR3 plus reference TRBV7-3 and TRBJ1-1, the full variable domain is GAGVSQTPSNKVTEKGKYVELRCDPISGHTALYWYRQSLGQGPEFLIYFQGTGAADDSGLPNDRFFAVRPEGSVSTLKIQRTERGDSAVYLCASSPDRLNTEAFFGQGTRLTVV.

This clone was counted a few times. The chain employs TRBV18 and TRBJ2-1, with 10 nucleotides matching TRBD2. The CDR3 consists of 16 residues. Germline-derived CDR1 and CDR2 are KGHSH and LQKENI. V lost 5 bases and J lost 4; bases outside the gene matches: 8. Written as DNA, the CDR3 is TGTGCCAGCTCAGTCGGGACTAGCGATATTTACAATGAGCAGTTCTTC. Amino acid sequence: CASSVGTSDIYNEQFF.

The J gene is TRBJ2-3, the V gene TRBV18, with D maybe TRBD2 (5 bases). The CDR3 spans 15 residues. V was cut by 3 bases and J by 5 bases, with 15 bases left in between. Germline CDR1 and CDR2: KGHSH and LQKENI. DNA for the CDR3: TGTGCCAGCTCACCCCCGGACTGGGAAGGAGATACGCAGTATTTT. This sequence encodes CASSPPDWEGDTQYF.

The count of this clone is one. V and J are TRBV13 and TRBJ1-4, with 7 bases lining up with TRBD1. This CDR3 has 15 amino acids. V was pared by 5 bases and J by 8 bases, with 11 bases of the junction left unmatched. The germline gives CDR1 PRHDT, CDR2 FYEKMQ (reference sequence). The CDR3, as DNA: TGTGCCAGCAGCACTCAGACAGGGTGGGCAGAAAAACTGTTTTTT. Its protein is CASSTQTGWAEKLFF.

The V gene is TRBV5-1, the J gene TRBJ1-1, with no clear D. Germline V gene data show CDR1 as SGHRS and CDR2 as YFSETQ. The V end lost 2 bases, the J end lost 4 bases, and 9 bases lay between the germline ends. This CDR3 is 13 amino acids long. The CDR3 sequence is CASSFEAGTEAFF. CDR3 in DNA: TGCGCCAGCAGCTTTGAGGCGGGCACTGAAGCTTTCTTT.

This chain connects TRBV6-5 to TRBJ1-5; D is ambiguous. The CDR3 extends over 13 amino acids. CDR1 and CDR2 from the germline V gene are MNHEY and SVGAGI. V gave up 6 bases and J gave up 3 bases, with 9 bases separating them. CDR3 amino acids: CASREGPNQPQHF. The CDR3 region has the DNA TGTGCCAGCAGAGAGGGCCCCAATCAGCCCCAGCATTTT.

The chain has TRBV3-1 (or the pseudogene TRBV3-2) and TRBJ2-2, with D hard to call. This CDR3 is 14 amino acids long. The germline CDR1 and CDR2 sequences are LGHDT and YNNKEL (reference sequence). Trimming took off 5 bases at V and 1 base at J, with 8 bases between the two ends. Written as DNA, the CDR3 is TGTGCCAGCAGCTCTGGCCAGAACACCGGGGAGCTGTTTTTT. This encodes CASSSGQNTGELFF.

The J gene is TRBJ2-7, the V gene TRBV14; TRBD2 aligns across 7 bases. Germline trimming cut 3 bases from V and 8 bases from J; bases unmatched to any gene: 1. CDR3 size: 11 residues. Per the germline V gene, CDR1 is SGHDN and CDR2 is FVKESK. The CDR3 nucleotides read TGTGCCAGCAGCCAGGGAGGGAAGCAGTACTTC. Translated: CASSQGGKQYF.

The chain combines TRBV11-2 with TRBJ2-1, with 8 bases matching TRBD2. The CDR3 contains 16 residues. Germline V gene lookup returns CDR1 SGHAT and CDR2 FQNNGV. The V gene end was trimmed by 1 base and the J gene end by 6 bases; junction bases not matched to a gene: 8. This CDR3 is CASSLVPTSDGNEQFF. CDR3 sequence (DNA): TGTGCCAGCAGCTTAGTCCCGACTAGCGACGGCAATGAGCAGTTCTTC. Variable domain in full (rest from reference TRBV11-2 and TRBJ2-1): EAGVAQSPRYKIIEKRQSVAFWCNPISGHATLYWYQQILGQGPKLLIQFQNNGVVDDSQLPKDRFSAERLKGVDSTLKIQPAKLEDSAVYLCASSLVPTSDGNEQFFGPGTRLTVL.

This chain uses TRBV28 with TRBJ1-6, with D possibly TRBD1 on 6 matching bases. This CDR3 region has 14 residues. CDR1 MDHEN and CDR2 SYDVKM come from the germline V gene. V was shortened by 5 bases and J by 4 bases, with 9 bases between the two germline ends. CDR3 residues: CASSRDRYNSPLHF. CDR3 in DNA: TGTGCCAGCAGTCGAGACAGGTATAATTCACCCCTCCACTTT.

The chain carries TRBV9 and TRBJ1-2; 7 bases fit TRBD1. CDR3 length: 15 residues. The V gene end was trimmed by 4 bases and the J gene end by 4 bases; junction bases not matched to a gene: 10. The germline V gene encodes CDR1 SGDLS and CDR2 YYNGEE. The CDR3 DNA reads as TGTGCCAGCAGCCCGGGACAGCAAGTTAGCTATGGCTACACCTTC. Translated, it gives CASSPGQQVSYGYTF.

This chain links TRBV27 with TRBJ2-1; the match to TRBD2 covers 13 bases. The junction had 5 bases not matched to a gene; V was cut back by 5 bases and J by 7 bases. The CDR3 has 15 amino acids. From germline, CDR1 is MNHEY and CDR2 SMNVEV (reference sequence). The CDR3 is CASSPELAGGNEQFF. The CDR3 DNA follows: TGTGCCAGCAGTCCGGAACTAGCGGGGGGGAATGAGCAGTTCTTC.

The chain links TRBV6-5 to TRBJ2-7; D remains unclear. Deletions cut 6 bases from V and 8 bases from J, with 17 bases between. The CDR3 runs to 13 residues. From germline, CDR1 is MNHEY and CDR2 SVGAGI. As DNA, the CDR3 is TGTGCCAGCAGCCCCGTCGACTCCACTAAGCAGTACTTC. This translates into CASSPVDSTKQYF.

The chain employs TRBV18 and TRBJ2-7; 7 bases are shared with TRBD1. CDR3 length equals 15 residues. Trimming cost V 1 base and J 3 bases; bases outside gene matches: 6. CDR1 is KGHSH and CDR2 is LQKENI in the germline V gene. This CDR3 is CASSPQGQKNYEQYF. The CDR3 DNA sequence: TGTGCCAGCTCACCACAGGGACAGAAAAACTACGAGCAGTACTTC.